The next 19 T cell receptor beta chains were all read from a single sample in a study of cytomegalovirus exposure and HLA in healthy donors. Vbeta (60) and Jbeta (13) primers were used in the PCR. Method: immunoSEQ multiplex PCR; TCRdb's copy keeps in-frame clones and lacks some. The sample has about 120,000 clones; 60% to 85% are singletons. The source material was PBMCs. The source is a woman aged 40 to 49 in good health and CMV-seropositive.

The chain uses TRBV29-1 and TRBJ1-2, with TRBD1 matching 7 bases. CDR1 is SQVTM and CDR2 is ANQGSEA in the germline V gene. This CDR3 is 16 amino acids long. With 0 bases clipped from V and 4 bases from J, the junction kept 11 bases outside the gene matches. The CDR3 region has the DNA TGCAGCGTTGAAGATCCGGACAGGCTAACTAGCTATGGCTACACCTTC. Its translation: CSVEDPDRLTSYGYTF.

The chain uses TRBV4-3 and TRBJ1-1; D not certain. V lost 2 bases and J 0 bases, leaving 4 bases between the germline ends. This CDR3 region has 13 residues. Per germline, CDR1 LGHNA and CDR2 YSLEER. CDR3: CASSQYLNTEAFF. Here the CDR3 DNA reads TGCGCCAGCAGCCAATACTTGAACACTGAAGCTTTCTTT.

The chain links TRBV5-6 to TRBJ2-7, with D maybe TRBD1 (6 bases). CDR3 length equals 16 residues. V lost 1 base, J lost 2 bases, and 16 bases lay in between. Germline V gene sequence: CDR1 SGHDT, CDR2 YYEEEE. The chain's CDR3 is CASSLFPGQSPYEQYF. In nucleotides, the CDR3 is TGTGCCAGCAGCTTGTTCCCCGGACAGAGCCCCTACGAGCAGTACTTC.

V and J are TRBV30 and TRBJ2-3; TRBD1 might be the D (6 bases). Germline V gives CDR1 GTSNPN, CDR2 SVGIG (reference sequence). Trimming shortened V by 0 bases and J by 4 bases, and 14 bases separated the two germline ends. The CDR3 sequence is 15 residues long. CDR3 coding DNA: TGTGCCTGGAGTGTCGTGGGGGCTCCTGCAGATACGCAGTATTTT. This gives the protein CAWSVVGAPADTQYF.

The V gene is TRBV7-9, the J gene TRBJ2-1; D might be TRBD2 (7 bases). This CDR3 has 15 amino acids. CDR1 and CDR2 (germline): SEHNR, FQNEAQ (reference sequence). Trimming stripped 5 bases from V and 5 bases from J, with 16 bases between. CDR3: CASSEGGYTNNEQFF. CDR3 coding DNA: TGTGCCAGCAGCGAGGGGGGGTACACCAACAATGAGCAGTTCTTC.

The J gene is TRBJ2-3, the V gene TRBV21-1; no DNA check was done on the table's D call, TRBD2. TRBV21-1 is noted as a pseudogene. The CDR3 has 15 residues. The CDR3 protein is CASTVAGARTDTQYF. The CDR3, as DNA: TGTGCCAGCACCGTAGCGGGGGCCCGCACAGATACGCAGTATTTT.

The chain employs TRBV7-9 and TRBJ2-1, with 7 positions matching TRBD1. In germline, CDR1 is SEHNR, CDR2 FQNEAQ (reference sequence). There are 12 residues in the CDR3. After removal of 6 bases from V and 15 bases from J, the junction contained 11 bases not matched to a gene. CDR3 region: CASSVGQAVLFF. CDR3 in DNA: TGTGCCAGCAGTGTCGGACAGGCTGTTTTGTTCTTC.

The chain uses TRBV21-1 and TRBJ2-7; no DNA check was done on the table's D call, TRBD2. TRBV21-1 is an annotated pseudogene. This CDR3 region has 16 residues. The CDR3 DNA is TGTGCCAGCAGCAAAGGACTAGCTTTCGGGCGGCGCGAGCAGTACTTC. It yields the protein CASSKGLAFGRREQYF.

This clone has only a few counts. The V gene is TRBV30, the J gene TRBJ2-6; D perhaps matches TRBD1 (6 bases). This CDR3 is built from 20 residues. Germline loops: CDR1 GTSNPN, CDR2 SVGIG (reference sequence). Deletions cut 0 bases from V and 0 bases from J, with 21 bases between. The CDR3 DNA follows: TGTGCCTGGAGTGTACTTTACTGGACAGAAAAATACTCTGGGGCCAACGTCCTGACTTTC. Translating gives CAWSVLYWTEKYSGANVLTF.

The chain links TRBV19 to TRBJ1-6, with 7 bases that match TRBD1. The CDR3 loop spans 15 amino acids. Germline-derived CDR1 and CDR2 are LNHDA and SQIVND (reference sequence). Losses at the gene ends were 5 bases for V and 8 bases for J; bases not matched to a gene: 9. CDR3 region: CASSASGTEDSPLHF. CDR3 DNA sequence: TGTGCCAGTAGTGCGTCCGGGACAGAGGATTCACCCCTCCACTTT.

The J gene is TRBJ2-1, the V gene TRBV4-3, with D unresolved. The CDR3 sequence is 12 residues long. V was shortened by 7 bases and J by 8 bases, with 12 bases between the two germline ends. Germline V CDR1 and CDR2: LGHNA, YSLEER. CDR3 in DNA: TGCGCCAGCACCCACTTAACGGATGAGCAGTTCTTC. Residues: CASTHLTDEQFF.

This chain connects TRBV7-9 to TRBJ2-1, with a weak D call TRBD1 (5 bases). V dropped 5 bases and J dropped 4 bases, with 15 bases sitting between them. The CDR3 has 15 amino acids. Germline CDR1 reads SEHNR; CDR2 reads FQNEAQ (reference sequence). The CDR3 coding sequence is TGTGCCAGCAGCCCAGACAGTCCTTATTACAATGAGCAGTTCTTC. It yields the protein CASSPDSPYYNEQFF.

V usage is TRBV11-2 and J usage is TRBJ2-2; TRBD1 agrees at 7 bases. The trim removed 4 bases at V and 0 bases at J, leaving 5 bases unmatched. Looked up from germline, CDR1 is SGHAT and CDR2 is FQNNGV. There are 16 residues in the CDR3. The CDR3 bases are TGTGCCAGCAGCTCACCGGGACAGCCGAACACCGGGGAGCTGTTTTTT. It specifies CASSSPGQPNTGELFF.

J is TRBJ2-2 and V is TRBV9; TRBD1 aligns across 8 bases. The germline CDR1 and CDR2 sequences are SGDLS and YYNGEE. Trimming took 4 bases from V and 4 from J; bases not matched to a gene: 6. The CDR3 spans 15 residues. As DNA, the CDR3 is TGTGCCAGCAGCATCGGACAGGGTGGCACCGGGGAGCTGTTTTTT. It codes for CASSIGQGGTGELFF.

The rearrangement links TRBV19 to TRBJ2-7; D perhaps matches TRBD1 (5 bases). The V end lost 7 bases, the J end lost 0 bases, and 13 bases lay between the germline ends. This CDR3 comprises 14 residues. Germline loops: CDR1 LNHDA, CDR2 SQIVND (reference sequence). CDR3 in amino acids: CASTKTATSYEQYF. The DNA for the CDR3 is TGTGCCAGTACGAAGACAGCTACCTCCTACGAGCAGTACTTC. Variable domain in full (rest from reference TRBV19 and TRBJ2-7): DGGITQSPKYLFRKEGQNVTLSCEQNLNHDAMYWYRQDPGQGLRLIYYSQIVNDFQKGDIAEGYSVSREKKESFPLTVTSAQKNPTAFYLCASTKTATSYEQYFGPGTRLTVT.

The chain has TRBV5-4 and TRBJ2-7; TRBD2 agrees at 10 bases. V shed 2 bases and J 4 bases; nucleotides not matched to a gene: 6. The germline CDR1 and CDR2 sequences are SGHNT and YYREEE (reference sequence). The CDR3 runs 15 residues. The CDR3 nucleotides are TGTGCCAGCAGCTTTCGGGCTAGCGGGAGTTACGAGCAGTACTTC. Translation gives CASSFRASGSYEQYF.

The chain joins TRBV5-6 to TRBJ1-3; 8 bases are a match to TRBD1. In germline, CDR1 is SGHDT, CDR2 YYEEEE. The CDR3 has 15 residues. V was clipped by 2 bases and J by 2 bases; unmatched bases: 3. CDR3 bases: TGTGCCAGCAGCTTCCGACAGGGGACTGGAAACACCATATATTTT. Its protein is CASSFRQGTGNTIYF.

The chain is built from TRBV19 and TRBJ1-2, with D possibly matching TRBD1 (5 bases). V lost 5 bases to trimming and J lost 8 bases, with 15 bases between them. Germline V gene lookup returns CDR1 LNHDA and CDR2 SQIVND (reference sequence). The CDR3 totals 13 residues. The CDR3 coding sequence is TGTGCCAGTAGTCTACAGGTGGCGCAGGGCTACACCTTC. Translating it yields CASSLQVAQGYTF.

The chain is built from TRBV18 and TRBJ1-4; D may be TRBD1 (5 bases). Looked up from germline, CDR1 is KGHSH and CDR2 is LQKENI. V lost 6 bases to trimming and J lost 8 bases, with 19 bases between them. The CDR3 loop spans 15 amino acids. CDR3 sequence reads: CASSGTGERSEKLFF. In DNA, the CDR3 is TGTGCCAGCTCCGGGACGGGGGAGAGGTCCGAAAAACTGTTTTTT.